This T cell receptor beta chain appears in the sequencing data of a study of PD-1 blockade in classical Hodgkin lymphoma (dated by TCRdb to the early 2020s). Describing the broader study: Nivolumab dosing was 3 mg/kg intravenously every 2 weeks, continuing until either disease progression or unacceptable toxicity. The study used CyTOF and TCR beta sequencing to define a peripheral blood immune signature of response to PD-1 blockade in classical Hodgkin lymphoma. Broad study findings and their caveats: Diversity was lower in patients who began nivolumab less than 1 year after ASCT, so these patients were left out of later analyses to avoid confounding by immune reconstitution. Only a single clinical trial cohort was studied, and what caused the repertoire differences, possibly disease activity or prior therapy, remained undefined. Baseline TCR diversity was reported to be lower in newly diagnosed patients than in healthy donors and to be lower still in relapsed/refractory patients. Baseline diversity similar to that of newly diagnosed patients was observed in trial patients achieving complete response, whereas significantly lower diversity was observed in partial responders and progressors. By C4D1, a significant rise was seen in CD4+ TCR diversity but not in CD8+ TCR diversity (p=0.0027 vs p=0.16), and the rise was most apparent among complete responders (p=0.02).

Unmatched junction bases come to 4, with V trimmed by 5 bases and J by 7 bases. From the germline V gene, CDR1 is KGHSH and CDR2 is LQKENI. The CDR3, cysteine through phenylalanine, is 12 amino acids long. Only CDR3 DNA remains: 36 bases, in frame from the first base. Genomic DNA was extracted with the Qiagen DNeasy kit from unsorted PBMCs and from negatively selected CD4+ and CD8+ fractions. TCR beta CDR3 regions were amplified by immunoSEQ multiplex PCR using primers annealing to V and J segments. A synthetic immune receptor repertoire was used to minimize amplification bias, and any residual bias was removed computationally once sequencing was done. The original pipeline was this. Custom Python scripts were used to quantify repertoire diversity as the Shannon entropy index. Unsorted, CD4+ and CD8+ repertoires were analyzed separately, except in combined analyses where CD4+ and CD8+ sequences were merged in silico. A clone was considered expanded if an increase in frequency of at least 2-fold after treatment relative to C1D1 was found, and a pseudocount of 0.5 was applied to clones undetected at baseline. Clones with 0 or 1 copy at C1D1 were classified as singleton clones, and clones with 2 or more copies were classified as non-singleton clones. Clones expanded in unsorted samples were annotated as CD4+, CD8+ or unknown by matching protein sequences in sorted samples from the same patient. Wilcoxon tests were applied to paired samples to test diversity changes from C1D1 to C4D1. TCRdb took this table from immuneACCESS and kept in-frame rearrangements with V and J called. Such tables lack part of the clones; where checked against another copy, unresolved V genes explain under half of the gap, and the rest is unexplained. V, J and clone size were drawn from that table, and D and trimming were deduced from the DNA. Counted in this sample were approximately 99,000 clones; about 88% of them appeared once. About 20% of the sample comes from the top ten.

Of note for this clone: It has no known antigen specificity. Qualities for individual bases were not recorded, and no much larger clone is one base off.

In the paper's terms, the time point label means: cycle 2 day 1 (C2D1) of nivolumab. Every trial patient had relapsed following autologous stem cell transplantation, and prior brentuximab vedotin exposure was what differed among cohorts A, B and C. The trial cohort included 50 to 70 patients with relapsed/refractory classical Hodgkin lymphoma, and each patient had a best overall response of complete response, partial response or progressive disease. Trial patients were treated with single-agent nivolumab in the multi-cohort phase II CheckMate 205 trial. Best overall response was determined by an independent review committee according to the 2007 International Working Group response criteria. Trial PBMCs were collected immediately before nivolumab initiation (C1D1) and during therapy at cycle 2 day 1 and cycle 4 day 1. Peripheral blood was collected in 8 mL Vacutainer Cell Preparation Tubes, from which PBMCs were isolated by centrifugation and then cryopreserved.

The material was peripheral blood mononuclear cells (PBMCs), obtained before the second cycle of nivolumab. The clonotype originates from a human donor with classical Hodgkin lymphoma. Recombination connected TRBV18 to TRBJ2-7; 8 bases in the junction line up with TRBD1. The CDR3 protein is CASSTGQGEQYF. The nucleotide sequence reads as follows: TGTGCCAGCTCAACAGGACAGGGAGAGCAGTACTTC.